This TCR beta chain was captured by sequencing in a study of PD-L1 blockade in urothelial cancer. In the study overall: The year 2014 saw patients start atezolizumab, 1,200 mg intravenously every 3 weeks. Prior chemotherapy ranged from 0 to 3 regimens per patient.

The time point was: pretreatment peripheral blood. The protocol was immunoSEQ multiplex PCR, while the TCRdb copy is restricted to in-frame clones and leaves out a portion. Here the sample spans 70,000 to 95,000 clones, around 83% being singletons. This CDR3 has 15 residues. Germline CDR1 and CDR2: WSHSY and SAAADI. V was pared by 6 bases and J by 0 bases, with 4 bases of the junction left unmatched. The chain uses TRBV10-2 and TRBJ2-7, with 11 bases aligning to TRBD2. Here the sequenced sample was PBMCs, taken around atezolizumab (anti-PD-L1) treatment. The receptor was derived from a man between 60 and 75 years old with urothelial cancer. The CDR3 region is CASRALAGASYEQYF. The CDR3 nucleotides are TGCGCCAGCAGGGCACTAGCGGGGGCCTCCTACGAGCAGTACTTC.